Here is one T cell receptor (beta chain) with its context. What it binds is unknown. TCRbeta libraries were built with three rounds of nested PCR, modified from ARM-PCR. TCRdb passed the multiplex PCR reads through MiXCR, listing each CDR3 protein once. The data contain 120,000 to 150,000 distinct CDR3 sequences, around 60% of them seen just once; the ten biggest clones take up about 18%. This sample was taken from a study of tumor and adjacent non-tumor tissue in lung cancer. Study at large: Each sample yielded a few million productive TCRbeta reads on average.

This sample's RNA came from whole unsorted tissue. V gave up 4 bases and J gave up 6 bases; unmatched junction bases: 21. This CDR3 region has 17 residues. The V gene's germline CDR1 is SQVTM and CDR2 ANQGSEA. General study results and limits: In normal lung, the top 100 clones were significantly more dominant than in tumor. Significantly higher TCR diversity was found in tumor than normal lung.

The sample was lung tumor tissue. The sequence derives from a man in his fifties or sixties with small cell lung cancer. The V and J genes are TRBV29-1 and TRBJ2-7; 7 nucleotides line up with TRBD2. CDR3: CSVVWLSGGPNPGEQYF. In DNA form, the CDR3 reads TGCAGCGTTGTATGGCTATCGGGAGGTCCAAATCCGGGCGAGCAGTACTTC.